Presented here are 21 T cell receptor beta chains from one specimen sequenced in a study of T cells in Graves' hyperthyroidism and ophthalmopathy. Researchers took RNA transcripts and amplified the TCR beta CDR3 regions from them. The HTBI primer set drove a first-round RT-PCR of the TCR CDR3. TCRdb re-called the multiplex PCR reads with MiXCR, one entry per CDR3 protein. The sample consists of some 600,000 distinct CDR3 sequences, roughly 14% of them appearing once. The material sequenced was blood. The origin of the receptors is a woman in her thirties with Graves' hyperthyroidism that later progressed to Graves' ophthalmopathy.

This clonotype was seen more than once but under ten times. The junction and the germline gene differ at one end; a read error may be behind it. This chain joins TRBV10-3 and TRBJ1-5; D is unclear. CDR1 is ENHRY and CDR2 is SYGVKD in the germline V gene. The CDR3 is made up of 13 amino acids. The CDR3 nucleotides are TGTGCCACCAGTGACCTCATGAACCAGCCCCAGCATTTT. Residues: CATSDLMNQPQHF.

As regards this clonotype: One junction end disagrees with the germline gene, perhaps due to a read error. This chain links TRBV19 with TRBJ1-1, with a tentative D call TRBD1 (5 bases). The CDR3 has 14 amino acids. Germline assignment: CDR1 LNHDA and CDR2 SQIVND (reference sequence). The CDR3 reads CTSSIYDRDTEAFF. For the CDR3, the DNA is TGTACCAGTAGTATCTACGACAGAGACACTGAAGCTTTCTTT.

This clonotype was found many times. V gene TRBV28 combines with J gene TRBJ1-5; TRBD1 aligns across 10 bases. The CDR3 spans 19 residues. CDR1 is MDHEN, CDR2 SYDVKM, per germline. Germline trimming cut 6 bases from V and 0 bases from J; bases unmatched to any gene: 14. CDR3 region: CASSFLGQGSYYSNQPQHF. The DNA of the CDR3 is TGTGCCAGCAGCTTCCTGGGACAGGGGTCCTACTATAGCAATCAGCCCCAGCATTTT.

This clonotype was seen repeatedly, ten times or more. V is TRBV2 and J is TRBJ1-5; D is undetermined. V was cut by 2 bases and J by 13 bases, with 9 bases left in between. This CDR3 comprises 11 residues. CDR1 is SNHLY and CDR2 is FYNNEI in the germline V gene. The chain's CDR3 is CASSEFVEQHF. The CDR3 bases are TGTGCCAGCAGTGAATTTGTTGAACAGCATTTT.

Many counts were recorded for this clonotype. CDR3 DNA sequence: TGTGCCAGCAGCTTAGGGCTAGCGCGAGAGCAGTACTTC. Protein product: CASSLGLAREQYF. This chain uses TRBV7-2 with TRBJ2-7; D possibly corresponds to TRBD2 (6 bases). The CDR3 loop spans 13 amino acids. The V gene lost 1 base and the J gene lost 7 bases, with 11 bases spanning the gap. Germline values: CDR1 SGHTA, CDR2 FQGNSA.

In DNA form, the CDR3 reads TGTGCCAGCACCAACTGGGGCGGGAGGGCTTACAATGAGCAGTTCTTC. Translated, it gives CASTNWGGRAYNEQFF. The chain links TRBV6-1 to TRBJ2-1; 9 nucleotides match TRBD2. The trim removed 7 bases at V and 4 bases at J, leaving 11 bases unmatched. Germline lookup yields CDR1 MNHNS and CDR2 SASEGT. The CDR3 contains 16 residues.

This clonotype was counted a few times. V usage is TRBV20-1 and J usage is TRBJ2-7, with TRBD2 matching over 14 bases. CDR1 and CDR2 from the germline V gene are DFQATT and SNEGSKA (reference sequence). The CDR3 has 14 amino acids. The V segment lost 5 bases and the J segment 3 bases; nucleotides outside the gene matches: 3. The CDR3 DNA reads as TGCAGTGCTCGGGGACTAGCGGGAGTCTACGAGCAGTACTTC. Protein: CSARGLAGVYEQYF.

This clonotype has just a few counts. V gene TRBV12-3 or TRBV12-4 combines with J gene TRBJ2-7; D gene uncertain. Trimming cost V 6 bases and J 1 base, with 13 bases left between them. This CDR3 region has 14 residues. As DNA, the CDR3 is TGTGCCAGCAGGCCCCCTGGAGAGTCCTACGAGCAGTACTTC. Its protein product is CASRPPGESYEQYF.

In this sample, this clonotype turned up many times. CDR3 region: CASSPPGVRNNEQFF. CDR3 sequence (DNA): TGTGCCAGCAGCCCCCCAGGGGTGAGGAACAATGAGCAGTTCTTC. V gene TRBV11-1 combines with J gene TRBJ2-1, with D possibly matching TRBD1 (6 bases). CDR3 length: 15 amino acids. Trimming stripped 5 bases from V and 5 bases from J, with 16 bases between. Germline values: CDR1 SGHAT, CDR2 FQDESV (reference sequence).

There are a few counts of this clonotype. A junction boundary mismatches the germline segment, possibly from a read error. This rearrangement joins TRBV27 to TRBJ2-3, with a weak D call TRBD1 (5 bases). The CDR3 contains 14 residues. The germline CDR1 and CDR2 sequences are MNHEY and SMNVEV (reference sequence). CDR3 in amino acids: CASSLGQDTDRQYF. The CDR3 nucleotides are TGTGCCAGCAGTTTAGGGCAGGACACAGATAGGCAGTATTTT.

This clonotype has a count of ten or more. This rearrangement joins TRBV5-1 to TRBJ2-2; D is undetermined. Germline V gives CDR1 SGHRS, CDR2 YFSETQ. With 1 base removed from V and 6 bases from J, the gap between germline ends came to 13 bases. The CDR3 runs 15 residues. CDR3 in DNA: TGCGCCAGCAGCTTGACAGATAGGAGTGCCGGGGAGCTGTTTTTT. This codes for CASSLTDRSAGELFF.

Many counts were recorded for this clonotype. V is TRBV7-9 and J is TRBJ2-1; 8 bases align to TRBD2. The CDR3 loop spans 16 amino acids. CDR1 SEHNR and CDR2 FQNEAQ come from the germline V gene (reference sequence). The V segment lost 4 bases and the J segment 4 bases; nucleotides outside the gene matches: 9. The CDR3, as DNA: TGTGCCAGCAGCTCACCAGGACTAGCTCTTTACAATGAGCAGTTCTTC. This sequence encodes CASSSPGLALYNEQFF.

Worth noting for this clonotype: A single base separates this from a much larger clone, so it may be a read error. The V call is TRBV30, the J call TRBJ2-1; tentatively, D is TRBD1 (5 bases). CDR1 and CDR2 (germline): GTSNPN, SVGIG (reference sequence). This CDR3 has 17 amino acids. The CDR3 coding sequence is TGTGCCTGGAGTTATGTAGGTTCAGGGCCCCCCTACAATGAGAAGTTCTTC. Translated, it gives CAWSYVGSGPPYNEKFF.

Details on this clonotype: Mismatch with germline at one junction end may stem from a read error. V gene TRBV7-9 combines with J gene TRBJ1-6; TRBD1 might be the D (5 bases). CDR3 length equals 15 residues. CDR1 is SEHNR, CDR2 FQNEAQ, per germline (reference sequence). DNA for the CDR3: TGTGCCAGCCGCTTAATGGCAGGGCAGAATTCACCCCTCCACTTT. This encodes CASRLMAGQNSPLHF.

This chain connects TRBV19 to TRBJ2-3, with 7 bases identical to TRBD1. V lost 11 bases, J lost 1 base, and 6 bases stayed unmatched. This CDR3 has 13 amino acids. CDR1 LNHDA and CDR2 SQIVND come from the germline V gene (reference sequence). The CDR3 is CASQGTGTDTQYF. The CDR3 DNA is TGTGCCTCGCAAGGGACAGGCACAGATACGCAGTATTTT. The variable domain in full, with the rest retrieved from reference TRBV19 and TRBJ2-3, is DGGITQSPKYLFRKEGQNVTLSCEQNLNHDAMYWYRQDPGQGLRLIYYSQIVNDFQKGDIAEGYSVSREKKESFPLTVTSAQKNPTAFYLCASQGTGTDTQYFGPGTRLTVL.

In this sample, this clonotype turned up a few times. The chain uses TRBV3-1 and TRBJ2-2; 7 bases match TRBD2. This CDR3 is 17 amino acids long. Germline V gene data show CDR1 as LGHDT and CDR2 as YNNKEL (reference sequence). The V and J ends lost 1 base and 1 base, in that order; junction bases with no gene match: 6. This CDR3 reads CASSQVQSSGNTGELFF. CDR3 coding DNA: TGTGCCAGCAGCCAAGTTCAATCTAGCGGGAACACCGGGGAGCTGTTTTTT.

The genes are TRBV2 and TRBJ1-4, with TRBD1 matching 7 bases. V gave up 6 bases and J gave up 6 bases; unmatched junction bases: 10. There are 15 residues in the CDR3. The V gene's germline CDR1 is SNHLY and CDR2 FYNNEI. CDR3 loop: CASREGAYDYEKLFF. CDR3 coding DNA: TGTGCCAGCAGGGAGGGGGCCTATGACTATGAAAAACTGTTTTTT.

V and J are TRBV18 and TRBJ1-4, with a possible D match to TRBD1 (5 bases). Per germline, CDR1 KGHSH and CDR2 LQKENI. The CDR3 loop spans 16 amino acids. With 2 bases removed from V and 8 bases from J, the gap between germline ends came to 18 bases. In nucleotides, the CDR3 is TGTGCCAGCTCACCAAGAGGGCAGGGTATACGAGAAAAACTGTTTTTT. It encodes CASSPRGQGIREKLFF.

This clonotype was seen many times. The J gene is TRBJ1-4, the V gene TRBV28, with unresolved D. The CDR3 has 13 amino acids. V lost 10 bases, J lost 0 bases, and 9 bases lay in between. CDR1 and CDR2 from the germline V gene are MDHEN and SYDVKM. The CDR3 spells CATSEATNEKLFF. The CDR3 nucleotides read TGTGCCACCTCGGAAGCAACTAATGAAAAACTGTTTTTT.

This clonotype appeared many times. The CDR3: CSAGGYTF. DNA of the CDR3: TGCAGCGCAGGCGGCTACACCTTC. V gene TRBV29-1 combines with J gene TRBJ1-2; D gene uncertain. Germline CDR1 SQVTM, CDR2 ANQGSEA. V was pared by 7 bases and J by 8 bases, with 5 bases between. The CDR3 covers 8 residues.

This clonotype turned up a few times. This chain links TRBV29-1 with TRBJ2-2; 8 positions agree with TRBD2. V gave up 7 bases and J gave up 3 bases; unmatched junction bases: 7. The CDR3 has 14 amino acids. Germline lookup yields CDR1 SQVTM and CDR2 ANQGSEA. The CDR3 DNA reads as TGCAGCGCAGGACTAGCTGGGCACACCGGGGAGCTGTTTTTT. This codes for CSAGLAGHTGELFF.